The next 4 T cell receptor beta chains were all read from a single sample in a study of lymphopenia after photon versus proton radiotherapy. Clones were read by immunoSEQ multiplex PCR, and TCRdb kept only the in-frame ones, dropping some. This sample has almost 25,000 clones, with nearly 85% found just once. The sample consisted of peripheral blood, taken from a patient treated with proton-based radiotherapy. The origin of the receptors is a woman aged 70-85 years with pancreatic cancer.

The J gene is TRBJ2-2, the V gene TRBV11-2; D is tentatively TRBD1 or TRBD2 (5 bases each). Germline V gene lookup returns CDR1 SGHAT and CDR2 FQNNGV. With 5 bases removed from V and 4 bases from J, the gap between germline ends came to 8 bases. The length of the CDR3 is 13 residues. In DNA, the CDR3 is TGTGCCAGCAGCGGGGACCTCACCGGGGAGCTGTTTTTT. Its protein is CASSGDLTGELFF.

The V and J genes are TRBV7-9 and TRBJ2-7; 13 positions agree with TRBD2. V was pared by 5 bases and J by 5 bases, with 9 bases of the junction left unmatched. This CDR3 has 16 residues. The germline CDR1 and CDR2 sequences are SEHNR and FQNEAQ (reference sequence). This chain's CDR3 is CASSLHGLAGANEQYF. The CDR3 coding sequence is TGTGCCAGCAGCCTGCACGGACTAGCGGGAGCCAACGAGCAGTACTTC.

A single count supports this clone. The gene calls are TRBV10-3 and TRBJ1-1, with unresolved D. The ends were cut back, 0 bases at V and 10 bases at J, with 12 bases in the middle. Germline V lookup: CDR1 ENHRY, CDR2 SYGVKD. The CDR3 totals 13 residues. The CDR3 loop is CAISESRGGVAFF. The CDR3 DNA follows: TGTGCCATCAGTGAGTCGAGAGGCGGTGTAGCTTTCTTT.

The V call is TRBV4-3, the J call TRBJ2-7; D not resolved. This CDR3 spans 13 amino acids. The V gene's germline CDR1 is LGHNA and CDR2 YSLEER. V was shortened by 1 base and J by 5 bases, with 9 bases between the two germline ends. CDR3 in DNA: TGCGCCAGCAGCCAAGCCCGGACGGACGAGCAGTACTTC. Translated, it gives CASSQARTDEQYF.